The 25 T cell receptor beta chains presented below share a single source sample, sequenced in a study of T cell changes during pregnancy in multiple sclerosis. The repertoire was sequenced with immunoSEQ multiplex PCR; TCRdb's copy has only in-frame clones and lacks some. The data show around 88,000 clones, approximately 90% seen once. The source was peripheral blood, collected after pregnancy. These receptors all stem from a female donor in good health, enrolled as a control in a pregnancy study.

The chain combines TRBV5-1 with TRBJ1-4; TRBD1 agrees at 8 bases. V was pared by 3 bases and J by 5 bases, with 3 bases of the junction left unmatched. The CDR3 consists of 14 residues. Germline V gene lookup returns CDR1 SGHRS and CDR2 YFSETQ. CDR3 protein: CASSSRQGNEKLFF. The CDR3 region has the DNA TGCGCCAGCAGCTCAAGACAGGGGAATGAAAAACTGTTTTTT.

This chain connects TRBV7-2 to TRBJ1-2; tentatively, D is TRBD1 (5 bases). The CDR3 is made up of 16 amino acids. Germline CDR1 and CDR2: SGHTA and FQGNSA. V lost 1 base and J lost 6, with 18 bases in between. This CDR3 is CASSLVFGQTLDGYTF. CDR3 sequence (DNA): TGTGCCAGCAGCTTAGTTTTCGGACAAACTTTAGATGGCTACACCTTC.

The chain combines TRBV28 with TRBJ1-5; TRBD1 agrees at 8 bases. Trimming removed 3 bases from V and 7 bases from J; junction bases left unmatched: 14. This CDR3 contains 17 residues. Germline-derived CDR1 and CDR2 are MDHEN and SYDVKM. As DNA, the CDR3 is TGTGCCAGCAGTTTTGACGGGACAGGCTTTCGGAGGCAGCCCCAGCATTTT. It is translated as CASSFDGTGFRRQPQHF.

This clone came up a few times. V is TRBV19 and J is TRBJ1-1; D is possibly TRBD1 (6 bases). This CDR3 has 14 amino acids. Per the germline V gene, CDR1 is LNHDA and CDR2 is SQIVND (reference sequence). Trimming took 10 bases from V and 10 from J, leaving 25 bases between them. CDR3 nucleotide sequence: TGTGCCACCCTGCGAGCGGACAGCCAAGGAGGAGCTTTCTTT. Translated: CATLRADSQGGAFF.

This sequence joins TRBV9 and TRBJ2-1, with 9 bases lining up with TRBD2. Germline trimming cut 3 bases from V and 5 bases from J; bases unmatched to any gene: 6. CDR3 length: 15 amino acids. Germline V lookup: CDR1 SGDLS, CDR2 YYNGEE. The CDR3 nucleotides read TGTGCCAGCAGCGGTGGGACTAGCAGGGACAATGAGCAGTTCTTC. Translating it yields CASSGGTSRDNEQFF. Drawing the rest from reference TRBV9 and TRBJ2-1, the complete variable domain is DSGVTQTPKHLITATGQRVTLRCSPRSGDLSVYWYQQSLDQGLQFLIQYYNGEERAKGNILERFSAQQFPDLHSELNLSSLELGDSALYFCASSGGTSRDNEQFFGPGTRLTVL.

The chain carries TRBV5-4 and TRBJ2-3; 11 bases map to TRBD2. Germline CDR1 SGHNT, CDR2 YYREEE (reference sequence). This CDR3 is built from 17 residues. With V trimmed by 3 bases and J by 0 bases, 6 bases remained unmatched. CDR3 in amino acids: CASSSLLAGGSTDTQYF. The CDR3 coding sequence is TGTGCCAGCAGCTCCCTTCTAGCGGGGGGTAGCACAGATACGCAGTATTTT.

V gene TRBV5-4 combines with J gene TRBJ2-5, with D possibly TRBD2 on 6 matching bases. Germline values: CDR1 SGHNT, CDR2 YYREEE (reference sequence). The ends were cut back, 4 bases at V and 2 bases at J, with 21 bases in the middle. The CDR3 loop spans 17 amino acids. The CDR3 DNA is TGTGCCAGCAGCCAGGGCGGTACAGCGGGTTTTCAAGAGACCCAGTACTTC. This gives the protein CASSQGGTAGFQETQYF.

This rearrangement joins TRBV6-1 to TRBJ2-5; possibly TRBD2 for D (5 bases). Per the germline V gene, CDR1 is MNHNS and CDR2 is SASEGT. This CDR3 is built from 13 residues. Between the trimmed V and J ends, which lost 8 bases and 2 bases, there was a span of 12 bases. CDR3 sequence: CASDRGGQETQYF. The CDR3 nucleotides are TGTGCCAGCGACCGGGGTGGGCAAGAGACCCAGTACTTC.

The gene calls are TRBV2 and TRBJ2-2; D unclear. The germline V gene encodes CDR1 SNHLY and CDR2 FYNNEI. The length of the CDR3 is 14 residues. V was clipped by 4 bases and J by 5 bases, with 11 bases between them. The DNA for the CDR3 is TGTGCCAGCAGTGTACAGTCCTTTACCGGGGAGCTGTTTTTT. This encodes CASSVQSFTGELFF.

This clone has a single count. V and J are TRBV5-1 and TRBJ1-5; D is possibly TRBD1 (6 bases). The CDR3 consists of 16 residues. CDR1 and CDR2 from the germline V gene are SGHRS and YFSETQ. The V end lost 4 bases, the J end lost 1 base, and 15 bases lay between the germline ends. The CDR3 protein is CASSGRGTGSNQPQHF. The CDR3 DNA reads TGCGCCAGCAGCGGACGGGGCACAGGGAGCAATCAGCCCCAGCATTTT.

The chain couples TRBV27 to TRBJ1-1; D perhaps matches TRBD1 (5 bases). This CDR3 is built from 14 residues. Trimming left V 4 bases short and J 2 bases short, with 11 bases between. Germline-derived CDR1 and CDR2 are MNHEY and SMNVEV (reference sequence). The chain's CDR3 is CASSSGAGNTEAFF. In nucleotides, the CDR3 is TGTGCCAGCAGTTCTGGGGCTGGAAACACTGAAGCTTTCTTT.

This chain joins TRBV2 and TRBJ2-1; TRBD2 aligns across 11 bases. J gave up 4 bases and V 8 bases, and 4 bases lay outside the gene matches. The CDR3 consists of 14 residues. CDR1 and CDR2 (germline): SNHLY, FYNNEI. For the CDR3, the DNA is TGTGCCAGCGGGGGACTAGCGGAGTACAATGAGCAGTTCTTC. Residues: CASGGLAEYNEQFF.

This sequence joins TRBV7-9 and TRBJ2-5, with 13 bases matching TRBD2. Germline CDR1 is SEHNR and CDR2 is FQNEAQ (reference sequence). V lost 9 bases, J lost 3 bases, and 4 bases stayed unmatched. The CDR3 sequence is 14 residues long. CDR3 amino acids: CASRGLAGEETQYF. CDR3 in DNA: TGTGCCAGTAGAGGACTAGCGGGGGAAGAGACCCAGTACTTC.

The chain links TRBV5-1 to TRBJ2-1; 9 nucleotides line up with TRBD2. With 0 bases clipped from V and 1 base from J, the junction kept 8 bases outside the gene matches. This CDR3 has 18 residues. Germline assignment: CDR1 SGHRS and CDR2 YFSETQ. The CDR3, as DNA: TGCGCCAGCAGCTTGGCCGCGGGGGGGCTAGTATCCTACAATGAGCAGTTCTTC. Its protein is CASSLAAGGLVSYNEQFF.

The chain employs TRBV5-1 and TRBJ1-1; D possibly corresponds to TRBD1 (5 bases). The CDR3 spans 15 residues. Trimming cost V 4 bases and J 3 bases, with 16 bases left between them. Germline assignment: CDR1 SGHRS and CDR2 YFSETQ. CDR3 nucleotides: TGCGCCAGCAGCGCACGATCAGGGTGGGACACTGAAGCTTTCTTT. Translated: CASSARSGWDTEAFF.

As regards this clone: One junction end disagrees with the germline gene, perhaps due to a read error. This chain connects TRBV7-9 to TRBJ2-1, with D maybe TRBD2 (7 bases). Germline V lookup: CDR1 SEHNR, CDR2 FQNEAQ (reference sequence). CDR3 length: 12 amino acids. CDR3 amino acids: CAGSRGGNEQFF. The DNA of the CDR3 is TGTGCCGGCAGTAGGGGGGGCAATGAGCAGTTCTTC.

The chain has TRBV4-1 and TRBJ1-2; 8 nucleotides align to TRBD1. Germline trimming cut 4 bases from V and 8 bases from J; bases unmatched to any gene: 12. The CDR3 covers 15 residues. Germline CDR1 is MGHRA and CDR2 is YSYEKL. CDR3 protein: CASSPSYGQGGGYTF. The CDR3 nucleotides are TGCGCCAGCAGCCCGTCCTACGGACAGGGAGGCGGCTACACCTTC.

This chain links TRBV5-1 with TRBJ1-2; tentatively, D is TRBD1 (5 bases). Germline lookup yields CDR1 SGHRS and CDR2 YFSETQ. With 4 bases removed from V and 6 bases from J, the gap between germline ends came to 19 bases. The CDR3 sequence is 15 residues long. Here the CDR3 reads CASSLGGTVGDGYTF. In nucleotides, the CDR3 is TGCGCCAGCAGCCTGGGCGGGACGGTGGGGGATGGCTACACCTTC. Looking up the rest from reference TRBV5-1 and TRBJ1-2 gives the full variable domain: KAGVTQTPRYLIKTRGQQVTLSCSPISGHRSVSWYQQTPGQGLQFLFEYFSETQRNKGNFPGRFSGRQFSNSRSEMNVSTLELGDSALYLCASSLGGTVGDGYTFGSGTRLTVV.

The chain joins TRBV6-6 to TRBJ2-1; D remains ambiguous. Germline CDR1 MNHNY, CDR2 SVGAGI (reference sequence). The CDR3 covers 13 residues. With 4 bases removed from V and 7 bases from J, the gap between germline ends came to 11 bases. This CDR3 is CASSSVLENEQFF. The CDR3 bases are TGTGCCAGCAGTTCCGTTTTGGAGAATGAGCAGTTCTTC.

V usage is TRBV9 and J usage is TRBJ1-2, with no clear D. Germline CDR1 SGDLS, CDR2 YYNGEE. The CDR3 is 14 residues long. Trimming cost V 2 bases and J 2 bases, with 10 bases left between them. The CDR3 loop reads CASSVAGGNYGYTF. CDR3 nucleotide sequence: TGTGCCAGCAGCGTTGCTGGCGGAAACTATGGCTACACCTTC.

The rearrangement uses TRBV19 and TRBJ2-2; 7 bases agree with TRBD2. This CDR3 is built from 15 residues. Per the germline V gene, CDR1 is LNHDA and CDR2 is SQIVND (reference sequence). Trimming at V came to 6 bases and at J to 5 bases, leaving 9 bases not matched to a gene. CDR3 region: CASRILGGRTGELFF. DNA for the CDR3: TGTGCCAGTAGAATTCTAGGCGGGAGAACCGGGGAGCTGTTTTTT.

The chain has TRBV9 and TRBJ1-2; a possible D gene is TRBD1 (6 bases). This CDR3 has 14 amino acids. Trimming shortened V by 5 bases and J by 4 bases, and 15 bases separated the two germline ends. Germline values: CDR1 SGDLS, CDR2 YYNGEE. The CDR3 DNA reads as TGTGCCAGCAGGCGGTACGGACAGCTCTATGGCTACACCTTC. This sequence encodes CASRRYGQLYGYTF.

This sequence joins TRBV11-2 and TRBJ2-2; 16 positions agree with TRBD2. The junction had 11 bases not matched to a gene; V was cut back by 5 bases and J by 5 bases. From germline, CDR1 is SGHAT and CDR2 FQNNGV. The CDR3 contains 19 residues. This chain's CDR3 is CASSHPGLAGGQRTGELFF. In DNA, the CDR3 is TGTGCCAGCAGCCATCCGGGACTAGCGGGGGGGCAAAGAACCGGGGAGCTGTTTTTT.

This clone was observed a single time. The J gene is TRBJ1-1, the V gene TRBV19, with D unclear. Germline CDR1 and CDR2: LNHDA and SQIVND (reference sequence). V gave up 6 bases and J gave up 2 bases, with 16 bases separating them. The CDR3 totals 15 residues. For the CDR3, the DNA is TGTGCCAGTAGGGGGAGCAGGCCTGCTAACACTGAAGCTTTCTTT. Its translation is CASRGSRPANTEAFF.

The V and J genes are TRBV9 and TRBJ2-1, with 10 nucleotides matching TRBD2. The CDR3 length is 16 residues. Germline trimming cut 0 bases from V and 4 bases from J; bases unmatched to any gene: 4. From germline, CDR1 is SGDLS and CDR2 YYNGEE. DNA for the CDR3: TGTGCCAGCAGCGTAGGCACTAGCGGGGCGTACAATGAGCAGTTCTTC. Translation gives CASSVGTSGAYNEQFF.